These T cell receptor beta chains were read from a single sample in a study of T cells after yellow fever vaccination. MiXCR, run by TCRdb on the 5' RACE reads, gives a single entry per CDR3 protein. The top ten clones hold 15% to 20% of a sample with 350,000 to 450,000 distinct CDR3 sequences, around a sixth of them seen once. The source was PBMCs, collected before the yellow fever booster vaccination. The receptors stem from a young man who received the YFV17D yellow fever vaccine. Each CDR3 is given with its conserved first and last residue. Each record gives: J gene, V gene, D gene, clone size, CDR3 DNA, CDR3 protein. A D gene is named only where the DNA matches it firmly. Some rows mark clone size as missing; the rest say once, few, many or name a class of expanded clone.

J gene: TRBJ2-4
V gene: TRBV2
D gene: TRBD2
clone size: few
CDR3 DNA: TGTGCCAGCAGTGAGCTAGCGGGGGAAAACATTCAGTACTTC
CDR3 protein: CASSELAGENIQYF

J gene: TRBJ2-1
V gene: TRBV6-2/TRBV6-3
D gene: -
clone size: -
CDR3 DNA: TGTGCCAGCTGTCGCCCCTCCTACAATGAGCAGTTCTTC
CDR3 protein: CASCRPSYNEQFF

J gene: TRBJ2-7
V gene: TRBV7-7
D gene: TRBD2
clone size: few
CDR3 DNA: TGTGCCAGCAGCTACAGCGGGGGGGCCTTTGTGAAGCAGTACTTC
CDR3 protein: CASSYSGGAFVKQYF

J gene: TRBJ1-2
V gene: TRBV6-6
D gene: -
clone size: -
CDR3 DNA: TGTGCCAGCAGCCCCACAGGGGGCTACACCTTC
CDR3 protein: CASSPTGGYTF

J gene: TRBJ1-4
V gene: TRBV7-2
D gene: -
clone size: many
CDR3 DNA: TGTGCCAGCAGCTTATCCGGGCAGGTTCGAAATGAAAAACTGTTTTTT
CDR3 protein: CASSLSGQVRNEKLFF

J gene: TRBJ2-5
V gene: TRBV6-2/TRBV6-3
D gene: -
clone size: -
CDR3 DNA: TGTGCCAGCGTACGACAGGGAGGGACCCAGTACTTC
CDR3 protein: CASVRQGGTQYF

J gene: TRBJ2-1
V gene: TRBV12-3/TRBV12-4
D gene: -
clone size: -
CDR3 DNA: TGTGCCAGCAGACGAAGACAGGACCGCTCCTACAATGAGCAGTTCTTC
CDR3 protein: CASRRRQDRSYNEQFF

J gene: TRBJ2-3
V gene: TRBV5-6
D gene: TRBD2
clone size: many
CDR3 DNA: TGTGCCAGCAGCTTGGTCCTAGCGGGGGTGGATACGCAGTATTTT
CDR3 protein: CASSLVLAGVDTQYF

J gene: TRBJ2-5
V gene: TRBV6-5
D gene: TRBD2
clone size: few
CDR3 DNA: TGTGCCAGCAGTCGACCGACAGCGGGAGGCGAAGAGACCCAGTACTTC
CDR3 protein: CASSRPTAGGEETQYF

J gene: TRBJ2-1
V gene: TRBV10-3
D gene: TRBD2
clone size: -
CDR3 DNA: TGTGCCATCAGGCTGACTAGCGGGGGGGATGAGCAGTTCTTC
CDR3 protein: CAIRLTSGGDEQFF

J gene: TRBJ2-7
V gene: TRBV30
D gene: -
clone size: -
CDR3 DNA: TGTGCCTGGGGAGTGGCCTACGAGCAGTACTTC
CDR3 protein: CAWGVAYEQYF

J gene: TRBJ2-5
V gene: TRBV6-6
D gene: -
clone size: -
CDR3 DNA: TGTGCCAGCATCCCCTATTTAGAGACAGGTGCCCAAGAGACCCAGTACTTC
CDR3 protein: CASIPYLETGAQETQYF

J gene: TRBJ1-2
V gene: TRBV3-1
D gene: -
clone size: few
CDR3 DNA: TGTGCCAGCAGCCAAGCGGACAGATTTAACTATGGCTACACCTTC
CDR3 protein: CASSQADRFNYGYTF

J gene: TRBJ1-2
V gene: TRBV5-1
D gene: -
clone size: few
CDR3 DNA: TGCGCCAGCGCGTCGGGGGGGCTCGCCTATGGCTACACCTTC
CDR3 protein: CASASGGLAYGYTF

J gene: TRBJ1-5
V gene: TRBV20-1
D gene: TRBD1
clone size: -
CDR3 DNA: TGCAGTGCTAGGGGACAGGGGGATCAGCCCCAGCATTTT
CDR3 protein: CSARGQGDQPQHF

J gene: TRBJ1-5
V gene: TRBV18
D gene: -
clone size: few
CDR3 DNA: TGTGCCAGCTCACTAATGTCGGGCGAAGGGCAGCCCCAGCATTTT
CDR3 protein: CASSLMSGEGQPQHF

J gene: TRBJ2-2
V gene: TRBV4-3
D gene: TRBD1
clone size: few
CDR3 DNA: TGCGCCAGCAGCCAGTACCCGGGACAGGGGGCGACCGGGGAGCTGTTTTTT
CDR3 protein: CASSQYPGQGATGELFF

J gene: TRBJ1-2
V gene: TRBV28
D gene: TRBD1
clone size: -
CDR3 DNA: TGTGCCAGCAGTTTGTTAACAGGGGACTATGGCTACACCTTC
CDR3 protein: CASSLLTGDYGYTF

J gene: TRBJ2-1
V gene: TRBV24-1
D gene: -
clone size: -
CDR3 DNA: TGTGCCACCAGTGACCCAGGAGGGACAAGCTCCTACAATGAGCAGTTCTTC
CDR3 protein: CATSDPGGTSSYNEQFF

J gene: TRBJ1-5
V gene: TRBV27
D gene: TRBD1
clone size: -
CDR3 DNA: TGTGCCAGCAGTTCGACAGGGGTCAATCAGCCCCAGCATTTT
CDR3 protein: CASSSTGVNQPQHF

J gene: TRBJ2-1
V gene: TRBV4-2
D gene: TRBD2
clone size: -
CDR3 DNA: TGTGCCAGCAGCCAGCGGGCGGGGGATCGTGAGCAGTTCTTC
CDR3 protein: CASSQRAGDREQFF

J gene: TRBJ2-1
V gene: TRBV27
D gene: -
clone size: many
CDR3 DNA: TGTGCCAGCAGCACCCGATTCCTCTGGGGCAATGAGCAGTTCTTC
CDR3 protein: CASSTRFLWGNEQFF

J gene: TRBJ1-5
V gene: TRBV20-1
D gene: -
clone size: few
CDR3 DNA: TGCAGTGCGGAGAGCGATCGCGATCAGCCCCAGCATTTT
CDR3 protein: CSAESDRDQPQHF

J gene: TRBJ2-5
V gene: TRBV7-9
D gene: -
clone size: -
CDR3 DNA: TGTGCCAGCACCAGAGACGGCTTCTCCGAGGAGACCCAGTACTTC
CDR3 protein: CASTRDGFSEETQYF

J gene: TRBJ2-5
V gene: TRBV14
D gene: -
clone size: -
CDR3 DNA: TGTGCCAGCAGCCAAACAGGGCAGCAAGAGACCCAGTACTTC
CDR3 protein: CASSQTGQQETQYF

J gene: TRBJ1-5
V gene: TRBV5-1
D gene: -
clone size: -
CDR3 DNA: TGCGCCAGCAGCTTGGGACAGGCCGAAAATCAGCCCCAGCATTTT
CDR3 protein: CASSLGQAENQPQHF

J gene: TRBJ1-1
V gene: TRBV15
D gene: -
clone size: once
CDR3 DNA: TGTGCCACCAGCAGAGGGGATGCTGAAGCTTTCTTT
CDR3 protein: CATSRGDAEAFF

J gene: TRBJ1-2
V gene: TRBV10-3
D gene: -
clone size: -
CDR3 DNA: TGTGCCATCAGTGATTCCATTATCGATTATGGCTACACCTTC
CDR3 protein: CAISDSIIDYGYTF

J gene: TRBJ2-4
V gene: TRBV7-9
D gene: -
clone size: -
CDR3 DNA: TGTGCCAGCAGCTCCCCTGGCTATGTAGCCAAAAACATTCAGTACTTC
CDR3 protein: CASSSPGYVAKNIQYF